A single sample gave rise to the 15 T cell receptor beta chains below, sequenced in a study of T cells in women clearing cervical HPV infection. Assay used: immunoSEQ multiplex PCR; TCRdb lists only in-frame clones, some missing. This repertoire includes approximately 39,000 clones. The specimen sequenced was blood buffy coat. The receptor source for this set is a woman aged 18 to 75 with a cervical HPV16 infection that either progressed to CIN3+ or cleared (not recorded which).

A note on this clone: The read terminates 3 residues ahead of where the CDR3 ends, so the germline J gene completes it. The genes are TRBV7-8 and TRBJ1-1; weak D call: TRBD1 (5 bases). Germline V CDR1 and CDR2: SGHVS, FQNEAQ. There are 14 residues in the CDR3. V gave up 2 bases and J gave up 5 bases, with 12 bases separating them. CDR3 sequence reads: CASSLSRVGTEAFF. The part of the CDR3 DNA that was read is TGTGCCAGCAGCTTAAGCAGGGTCGGGACTGAA. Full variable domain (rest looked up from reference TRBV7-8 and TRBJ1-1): GAGVSQSPRYKVAKRGQDVALRCDPISGHVSLFWYQQALGQGPEFLTYFQNEAQLDKSGLPSDRFFAERPEGSVSTLKIQRTQQEDSAVYLCASSLSRVGTEAFFGQGTRLTVV.

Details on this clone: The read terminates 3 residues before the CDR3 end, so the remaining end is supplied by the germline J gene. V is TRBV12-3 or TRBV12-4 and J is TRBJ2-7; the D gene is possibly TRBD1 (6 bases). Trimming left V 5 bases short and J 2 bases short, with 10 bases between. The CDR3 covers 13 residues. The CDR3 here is CASSPGQTYEQYF. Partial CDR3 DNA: TGTGCCAGCAGTCCCGGACAGACCTACGAG.

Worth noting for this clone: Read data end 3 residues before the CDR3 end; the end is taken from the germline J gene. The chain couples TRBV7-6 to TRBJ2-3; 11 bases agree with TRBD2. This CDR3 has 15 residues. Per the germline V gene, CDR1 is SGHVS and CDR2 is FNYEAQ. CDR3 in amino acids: CASRRSSGGTWTQYF. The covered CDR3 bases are TGTGCCAGCAGACGTTCTAGCGGGGGGACCTGGACG.

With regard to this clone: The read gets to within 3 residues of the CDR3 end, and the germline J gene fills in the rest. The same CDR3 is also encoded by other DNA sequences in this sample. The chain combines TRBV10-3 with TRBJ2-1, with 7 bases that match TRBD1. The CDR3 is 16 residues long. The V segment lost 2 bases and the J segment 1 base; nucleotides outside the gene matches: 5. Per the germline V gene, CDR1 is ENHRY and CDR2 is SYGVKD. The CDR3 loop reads CAISEPRQGSYNEQFF. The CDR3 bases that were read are TGTGCCATCAGTGAGCCGAGACAGGGTTCCTACAATGAG.

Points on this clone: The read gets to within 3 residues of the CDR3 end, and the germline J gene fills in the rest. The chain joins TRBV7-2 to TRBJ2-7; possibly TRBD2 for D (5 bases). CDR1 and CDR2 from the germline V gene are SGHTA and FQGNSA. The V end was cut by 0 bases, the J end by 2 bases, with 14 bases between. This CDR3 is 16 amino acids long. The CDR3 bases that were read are TGTGCCAGCAGCTTAGCGCCTCCAGCGGTTACCTACGAG. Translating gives CASSLAPPAVTYE. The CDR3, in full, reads CASSLAPPAVTYEQYF.

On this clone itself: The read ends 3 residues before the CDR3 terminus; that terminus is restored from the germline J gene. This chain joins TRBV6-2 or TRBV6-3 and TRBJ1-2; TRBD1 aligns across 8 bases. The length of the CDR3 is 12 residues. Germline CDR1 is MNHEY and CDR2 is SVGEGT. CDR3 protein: CASSSNRGDYTF. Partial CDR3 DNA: TGTGCCAGCAGCTCGAACAGGGGGGAC.

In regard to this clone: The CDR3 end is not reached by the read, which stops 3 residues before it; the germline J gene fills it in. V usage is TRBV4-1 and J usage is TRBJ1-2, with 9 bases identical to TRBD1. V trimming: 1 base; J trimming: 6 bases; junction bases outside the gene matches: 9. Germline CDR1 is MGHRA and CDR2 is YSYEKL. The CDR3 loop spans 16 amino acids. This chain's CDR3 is CASSQVPGQGDHGYTF. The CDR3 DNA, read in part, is TGCGCCAGCAGCCAAGTACCGGGACAGGGTGACCATGGC.

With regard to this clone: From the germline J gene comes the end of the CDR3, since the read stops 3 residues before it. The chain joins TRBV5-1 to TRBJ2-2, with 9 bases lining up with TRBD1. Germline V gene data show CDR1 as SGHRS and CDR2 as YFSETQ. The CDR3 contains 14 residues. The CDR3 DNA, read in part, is TGCGCCAGCAGCTCCGGGACAGGGAACGAAAAG. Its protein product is CASSSGTGNEK. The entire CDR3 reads CASSSGTGNEKLFF.

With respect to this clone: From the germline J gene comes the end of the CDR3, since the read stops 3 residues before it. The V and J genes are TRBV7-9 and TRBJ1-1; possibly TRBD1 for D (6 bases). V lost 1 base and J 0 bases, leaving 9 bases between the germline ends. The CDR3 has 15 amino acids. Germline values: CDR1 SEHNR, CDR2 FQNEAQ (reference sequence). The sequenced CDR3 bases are TGTGCCAGCAGCTTAGATTCAGGGGTGAACACTGAA. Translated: CASSLDSGVNTE. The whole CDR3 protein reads CASSLDSGVNTEAFF.

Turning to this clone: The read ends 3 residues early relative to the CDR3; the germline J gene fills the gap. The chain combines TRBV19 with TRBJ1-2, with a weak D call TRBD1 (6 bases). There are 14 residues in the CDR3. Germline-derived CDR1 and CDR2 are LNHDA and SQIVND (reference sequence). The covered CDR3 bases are TGTGCCAGTAGTACTGGACAGACCCATTACGAC. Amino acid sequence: CASSTGQTHYD. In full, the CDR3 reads CASSTGQTHYDYTF.

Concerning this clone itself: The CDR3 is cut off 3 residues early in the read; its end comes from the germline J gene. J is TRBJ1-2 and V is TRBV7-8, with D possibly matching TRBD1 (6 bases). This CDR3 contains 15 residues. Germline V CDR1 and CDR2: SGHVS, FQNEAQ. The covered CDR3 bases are TGTGCCAGCAGCTTAAGGGGTGTGGGGGACAATGAC. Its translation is CASSLRGVGDND. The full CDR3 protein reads CASSLRGVGDNDYTF.

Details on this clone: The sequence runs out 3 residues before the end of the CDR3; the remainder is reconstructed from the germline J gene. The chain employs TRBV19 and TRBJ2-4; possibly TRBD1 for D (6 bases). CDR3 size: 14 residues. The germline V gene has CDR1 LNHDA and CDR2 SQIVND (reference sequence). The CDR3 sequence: CASSTPGHDYGQYF. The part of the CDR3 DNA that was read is TGTGCCAGTAGTACTCCGGGACACGACTATGGT.

CDR3 DNA (partial): TGTGCCAGCCAGTCGTATTCGATTGACACTGAA. The encoded protein is CASQSYSIDTE. The CDR3 reads in full as CASQSYSIDTEAFF. This chain links TRBV7-2 with TRBJ1-1; D uncertain. The read gets to within 3 residues of the CDR3 end, and the germline J gene fills in the rest. This CDR3 has 14 amino acids. Trimming took 8 bases from V and 3 from J, leaving 16 bases between them. Germline-derived CDR1 and CDR2 are SGHTA and FQGNSA.

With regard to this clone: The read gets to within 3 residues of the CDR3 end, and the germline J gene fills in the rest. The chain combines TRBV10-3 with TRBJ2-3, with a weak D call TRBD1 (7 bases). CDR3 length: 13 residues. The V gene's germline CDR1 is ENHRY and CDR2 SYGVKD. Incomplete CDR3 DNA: TGTGCCATCAGCCTCGACAGGGAGGAGACG. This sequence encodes CAISLDREET. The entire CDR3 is CAISLDREETQYF.

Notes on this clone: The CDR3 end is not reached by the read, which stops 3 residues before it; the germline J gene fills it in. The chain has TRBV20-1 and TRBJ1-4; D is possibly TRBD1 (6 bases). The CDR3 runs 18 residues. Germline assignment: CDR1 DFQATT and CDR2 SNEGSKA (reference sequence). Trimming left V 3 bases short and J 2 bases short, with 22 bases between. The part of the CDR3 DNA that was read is TGCAGTGCTAGTCTTCTCACGTCGTCAGGGGTCACTAATGAAAAA. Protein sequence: CSASLLTSSGVTNEK. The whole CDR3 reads CSASLLTSSGVTNEKLFF.